A selection of T cell receptor beta chains follows, all from one sample in a study of blood T cell repertoires in COVID-19. TCRdb's table, derived via immunoSEQ multiplex PCR, lists solely in-frame clones and lacks some. The sample lists roughly 220,000 clones; more than 75% were seen once. The specimen was peripheral blood. The source is a man at least 80 years old with acute or convalescent COVID-19. Both conserved end residues are part of each CDR3. A D gene is named only where the DNA matches it firmly. Rows may omit the clone size; those that give it use once, few, many or a size class.

cdr3_length clone_size d_call j_call v_call cdr3_nt cdr3_aa
15 NA NA TRBJ1-5 TRBV18 TGTGCCAGCTCACCGGGGGGGCGAGGCAATCAGCCCCAGCATTTT CASSPGGRGNQPQHF
17 NA NA TRBJ2-3 TRBV19 TGTGCCAGTAGTCTCCCGGTGGCGGGATCGAGGCCAGATACGCAGTATTTT CASSLPVAGSRPDTQYF
16 NA TRBD2 TRBJ2-3 TRBV7-2 TGTGCCAGCAGCTCTGGACTAGCGGGAGCTGGTGATACGCAGTATTTT CASSSGLAGAGDTQYF
15 NA TRBD1 TRBJ2-1 TRBV11-3 TGTGCCAGCAGCAGACGGGACAGGGACAACAATGAGCAGTTCTTC CASSRRDRDNNEQFF
15 NA TRBD1 TRBJ2-1 TRBV4-1 TGCGCCAGTAGCCGGGACAGGGTCTCCTACAATGAGCAGTTCTTC CASSRDRVSYNEQFF
13 NA NA TRBJ2-3 TRBV11-3 TGTGCCAGCAGCCCCTCAGGGGCAGATACGCAGTATTTT CASSPSGADTQYF
14 NA NA TRBJ2-1 TRBV29-1 TGCAGCGTTGAAGATTCGGGAGCGCCCAATGAGCAGTTCTTC CSVEDSGAPNEQFF
15 NA NA TRBJ2-3 TRBV5-4 TGTGCCAGCAGCCCAGGAGGGCCGGTCACAGATACGCAGTATTTT CASSPGGPVTDTQYF
14 NA TRBD1 TRBJ2-2 TRBV5-1 TGCGCCAGCCGCGGGACAGGGGACACCGGGGAGCTGTTTTTT CASRGTGDTGELFF
12 few NA TRBJ2-2 TRBV30 TGTGCCTGGACAGCGAACACCGGGGAGCTGTTTTTT CAWTANTGELFF
16 NA TRBD2 TRBJ2-1 TRBV3-1/TRBV3-2 TGTGCCAGCAGCCAAGATAGGCTAGCGGGACGGGACGAGCAGTTCTTC CASSQDRLAGRDEQFF
19 NA TRBD2 TRBJ2-7 TRBV27 TGTGCCAGCAGTTTATTAGGGACTAGCGGGAGAGGAAGTAACTACGAGCAGTACTTC CASSLLGTSGRGSNYEQYF
21 NA TRBD2 TRBJ2-5 TRBV29-1 TGCAGCGTTAGACTAGCGGGAGAAAGGGGATATTGGTCATTGCACCAAGAGACCCAGTACTTC CSVRLAGERGYWSLHQETQYF
15 NA TRBD2 TRBJ2-1 TRBV18 TGTGCCAGCTCACGTAGCGGGAGCCAACACAATGAGCAGTTCTTC CASSRSGSQHNEQFF
16 few TRBD1 TRBJ1-4 TRBV30 TGTGCCTGGAGTGTACACAGGGACAGGGGGCATAAAAAACTGTTTTTT CAWSVHRDRGHKKLFF
14 NA TRBD2 TRBJ2-1 TRBV4-3 TGCGCCAGCAGCCAAGACGTAGCGGGAGGTGAGCAGTTCTTC CASSQDVAGGEQFF
12 NA NA TRBJ2-1 TRBV6-2/TRBV6-3 TGTGCCAGCAGTGAGCGTCGCAATGAGCAGTTCTTC CASSERRNEQFF
15 NA NA TRBJ2-6 TRBV3-1/TRBV3-2 TGTGCCAGCTCCCCGTCCCGCTCTGGGGCCAACGTCCTGACTTTC CASSPSRSGANVLTF
15 NA TRBD2 TRBJ2-7 TRBV7-2 TGTGCCAGCAGCTCGCTAGCGGGAGGGCCCTACGAGCAGTACTTC CASSSLAGGPYEQYF
13 NA TRBD1 TRBJ1-2 TRBV27 TGTGCCAGCAGTCCAAGACAGGGTTATGGCTACACCTTC CASSPRQGYGYTF
12 NA NA TRBJ2-2 TRBV7-2 TGTGCCAGCAGCTCGTTCACTGGGGAGCTGTTTTTT CASSSFTGELFF
16 few TRBD2 TRBJ2-7 TRBV9 TGTGCCAGCAGCCCTTATCGGACTAGCGGGACTGAAGAGCAGTACTTC CASSPYRTSGTEEQYF
12 NA NA TRBJ1-1 TRBV3-1/TRBV3-2 TGTGCCAGCAGCCGACTCTCCACTGAAGCTTTCTTT CASSRLSTEAFF
15 NA TRBD1 TRBJ2-5 TRBV28 TGTGCCAGCAGTACCTGGCGTCAGGGGGCCGAGACCCAGTACTTC CASSTWRQGAETQYF
15 NA TRBD1 TRBJ1-1 TRBV5-4 TGTGCCAGCAGCCCAGGACAGGGGGAATGGACTGAAGCTTTCTTT CASSPGQGEWTEAFF
16 NA TRBD1 TRBJ2-1 TRBV18 TGTGCCAGCTCACCACCGGGGACAGGGTCCTACAATGAGCAGTTCTTC CASSPPGTGSYNEQFF
13 once NA TRBJ1-4 TRBV18 TGTGCCAGCTCACCGGGAGTAGGAGAAAAACTGTTTTTT CASSPGVGEKLFF
15 once NA TRBJ1-3 TRBV6-5 TGTGCCAGCAGTCGCTGGACAGAACCTGGAAACACCATATATTTT CASSRWTEPGNTIYF
15 NA TRBD1 TRBJ2-5 TRBV30 TGTGCCTGGAGTGTAACGACAGGGGCGGGGAAGACCCAGTACTTC CAWSVTTGAGKTQYF
15 NA NA TRBJ2-3 TRBV7-2 TGTGCCAGCACCCTAGGGGGGGGGAGCACAGATACGCAGTATTTT CASTLGGGSTDTQYF
17 NA TRBD1 TRBJ1-1 TRBV4-1 TGCGCCAGCAGCCGATCCTTTACGGGGACAGTCAACACTGAAGCTTTCTTT CASSRSFTGTVNTEAFF
17 NA TRBD2 TRBJ2-5 TRBV3-1/TRBV3-2 TGTGCCAGCAGCCACCGGACTAGCGGGAGGTACCAAGAGACCCAGTACTTC CASSHRTSGRYQETQYF
17 NA NA TRBJ1-1 TRBV6-1 TGTGCCAGCAGTGACGCAGGGCTTGGTAGGGCGAACACTGAAGCTTTCTTT CASSDAGLGRANTEAFF
13 NA TRBD1 TRBJ1-1 TRBV19 TGTGCCAGTAGTCCACAGGGGGCATCTGAAGCTTTCTTT CASSPQGASEAFF
15 few NA TRBJ2-1 TRBV6-5 TGTGCCAGCAGTTACTCGGGGAGTAGTTACAATGAGCAGTTCTTC CASSYSGSSYNEQFF
15 NA TRBD1 TRBJ2-2 TRBV7-9 TGTGCCAGCAGCTCCGGGACAGTGAACACCGGGGAGCTGTTTTTT CASSSGTVNTGELFF
15 NA TRBD1 TRBJ2-3 TRBV6-5 TGTGCCAGCAGTCCCCGGGACAGGGGGCGTCATACGCAGTATTTT CASSPRDRGRHTQYF
19 NA TRBD2 TRBJ2-1 TRBV28 TGTGCCAGCTTGGGGGAGGGGCTAGCGGAGGGTTGGGACTACAATGAGCAGTTCTTC CASLGEGLAEGWDYNEQFF
15 NA TRBD1 TRBJ1-6 TRBV5-8 TGTGCCAGCAGCTGGGGGACAGGGTCCTCCTCACCCCTCCACTTT CASSWGTGSSSPLHF
13 NA NA TRBJ2-2 TRBV7-3 TGTGCCAGCAGCTTATGGGCTGACGGGGAGCTGTTTTTT CASSLWADGELFF
15 once TRBD1 TRBJ1-1 TRBV18 TGTGCCAGCTCAACGCTTGATACAGGGGACACTGAAGCTTTCTTT CASSTLDTGDTEAFF